One sample yielded the 3 T cell receptor beta chains listed below, sequenced in a study of T cell responses to AZD1222 COVID-19 vaccine (dated by TCRdb to about 2021). This sample's time point label indicates: baseline before first vaccination. The library came from the immunoSEQ multiplex PCR assay. Imported from immuneACCESS, the table was reduced by TCRdb to in-frame sequences with V and J called. These copies leave out some clones; in studies compared against another copy, an unresolved V gene accounts for under half, and the cause of the remainder is not known. A total of about 92,000 clones appear in this sample, roughly 90% of them only once. The ten largest account for 22% of the sample. Sample: peripheral blood, taken on day 0 of AZD1222 vaccination. These TCRs come from an adult in good health.

This chain uses TRBV10-3 with TRBJ1-1; no firm D call. There are 14 residues in the CDR3. V was pared by 8 bases and J by 3 bases, with 16 bases between. CDR1 and CDR2 from the germline V gene are ENHRY and SYGVKD. The CDR3 loop is CAIHPEPTHTEAFF. CDR3 DNA sequence: TGTGCCATCCACCCTGAACCGACACACACTGAAGCTTTCTTT.

This rearrangement joins TRBV11-2 to TRBJ1-5; D ambiguous. Germline lookup yields CDR1 SGHAT and CDR2 FQNNGV. The CDR3 covers 13 residues. V was cut by 2 bases and J by 7 bases, with 9 bases left in between. CDR3 bases: TGTGCCAGCAGCTTATTTGGGAACCAGCCCCAGCATTTT. Translation gives CASSLFGNQPQHF.

The chain couples TRBV18 to TRBJ1-1, with a possible D match to TRBD1 (5 bases). The V and J ends lost 3 bases and 0 bases respectively, with 17 bases between them. The germline V gene has CDR1 KGHSH and CDR2 LQKENI. The CDR3 has 17 residues. CDR3 in amino acids: CASSPLPGPVMNTEAFF. CDR3 nucleotide sequence: TGTGCCAGCTCACCGCTCCCGGGGCCCGTGATGAACACTGAAGCTTTCTTT.